The clone carrying this T cell receptor (beta chain) came up once. This specimen belongs to a study of blood T cell repertoires in COVID-19. At the level of the study: Both acute and convalescent COVID-19 samples were obtained from the United States, Italy and Spain. The cDNA or gDNA used as material had been derived from T cells, B-cell-depleted T cells, or PBMCs.

Source study methods: Nucleated cell number was recorded as an estimate derived from reference gene primer amplification. The table came from immunoSEQ multiplex PCR; TCRdb's copy has only in-frame clones and leaves some out. V and J calls and clone size are copied from that table; D and trimming were computed from the DNA. Of over 5,500 clones in the sample, 88% were seen once. CDR3 length equals 14 residues. Germline-derived CDR1 and CDR2 are MNHNS and SASEGT. V lost 2 bases, J lost 1 base, and 8 bases lay in between. The receptor's source is a human donor in a cohort sampled during active COVID-19. The sample comprised peripheral blood. The chain joins TRBV6-1 to TRBJ2-5; D is unclear. For the CDR3, the DNA is TGTGCCAGCAGTGAAAGCCAGGCCCAAGAGACCCAGTACTTC. Its protein is CASSESQAQETQYF.